This T cell receptor beta chain is drawn from a study of shared clonotypes between healthy human individuals. Germline CDR1 and CDR2: MNHNY and SVGAGI (reference sequence). This CDR3 region has 11 residues. Trimming removed 5 bases at V and 3 bases at J, with 4 bases between. Details on this clone: In the same sample, other DNA sequences code for this CDR3.

TCRdb's table, derived via immunoSEQ multiplex PCR, lists solely in-frame clones and lacks some. The table lists just over 2,000,000 clones, 85% to 95% of them singletons. The sequenced sample was naive CD4+ T cells sorted from blood. Documented subset: CD45RA+ positively selected. The clonotype was recovered from a man younger than 35 in good health. The rearrangement uses TRBV6-6 and TRBJ1-2; D is uncertain. The CDR3 bases are TGTGCCAGCAGTCCAGACTATGGCTACACCTTC. Its protein is CASSPDYGYTF.